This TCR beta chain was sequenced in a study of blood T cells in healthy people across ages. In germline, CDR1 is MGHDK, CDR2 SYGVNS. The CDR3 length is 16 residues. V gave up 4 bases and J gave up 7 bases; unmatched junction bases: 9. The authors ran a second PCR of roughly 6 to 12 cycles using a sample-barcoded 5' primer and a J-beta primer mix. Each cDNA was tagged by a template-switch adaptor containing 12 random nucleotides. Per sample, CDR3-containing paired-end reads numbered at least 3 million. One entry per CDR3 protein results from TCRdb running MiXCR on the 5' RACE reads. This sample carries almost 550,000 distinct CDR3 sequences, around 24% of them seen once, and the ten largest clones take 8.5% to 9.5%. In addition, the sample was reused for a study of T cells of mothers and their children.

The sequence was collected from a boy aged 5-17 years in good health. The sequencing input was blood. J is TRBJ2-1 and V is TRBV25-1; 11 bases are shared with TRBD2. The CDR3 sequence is CASSGELAGGRNEQFF. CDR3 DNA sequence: TGTGCCAGCAGTGGGGAATTAGCGGGGGGGAGGAATGAGCAGTTCTTC. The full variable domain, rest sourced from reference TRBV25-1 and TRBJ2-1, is EADIYQTPRYLVIGTGKKITLECSQTMGHDKMYWYQQDPGMELHLIHYSYGVNSTEKGDLSSESTVSRIRTEHFPLTLESARPSHTSQYLCASSGELAGGRNEQFFGPGTRLTVL.